Detailed here is one T cell receptor (beta chain). The J segment lost 4 bases and the V segment lost 4 bases, leaving 9 bases of the junction unmatched. Germline loops: CDR1 SQVTM, CDR2 ANQGSEA. The CDR3 sequence is 14 residues long. This sample is part of a study of blood T cell repertoires in COVID-19. For the study at large: Researchers got acute and convalescent COVID-19 samples from the United States, Italy and Spain. PBMCs, B-cell-depleted T cells, or T cells were the source of the cDNA or gDNA that made up the material.

Authors' data handling: Amplification from reference gene primers served as the basis for estimated nucleated cell counts. Sequencing used immunoSEQ multiplex PCR; TCRdb keeps in-frame clones, though not all of them. D and trimming come from the DNA, and the V and J calls and clone size come from that table. The table has around 130,000 clones, 75% to 80% seen once. Sequenced: peripheral blood. This clonotype was sampled from a human donor in a cohort sampled during active COVID-19. The rearrangement joins TRBV29-1 to TRBJ2-7, with TRBD1 identical over 8 bases. Here the CDR3 reads CSVVPDRVDYEQYF. For the CDR3, the DNA is TGCAGCGTTGTCCCGGACAGGGTTGATTACGAGCAGTACTTC.